Below, one T cell receptor (beta chain) is given with its context. This record belongs to a study of STAT5B mutations in CD4+ large granular lymphocyte leukemia. Some clones are missing from TCRdb's copy, which holds only in-frame ones; the method was immunoSEQ multiplex PCR. The sample includes approximately 30,000 clones, 65% to 80% of them seen just once. The sequenced material came from CD4+ T cells from blood buffy coats. The clonotype comes from a human donor in good health.

The DNA for the CDR3 is TGTGCCAGCAGAAGGTTTGTCGGGGCTAGCGGTCTCACAGATACGCAGTATTTT. Its translation is CASRRFVGASGLTDTQYF. V gene TRBV2 combines with J gene TRBJ2-3; 7 nucleotides align to TRBD2. The V gene's germline CDR1 is SNHLY and CDR2 FYNNEI. The V and J ends lost 6 bases and 2 bases, in that order; junction bases with no gene match: 17. The CDR3 is 18 residues long.